These T cell receptor beta chains were read from a single sample in a study of OX40 agonist ivuxolimab in advanced cancers. Generated by immunoSEQ multiplex PCR, the TCRdb table keeps only in-frame clones and is missing some. Of around 53,000 clones in the sample, 85% were seen once. The specimen comprised CD4+ or CD8+ T cells sorted from blood, sampled in a trial of the OX40 agonist ivuxolimab. The receptors were gathered from an adult with an advanced solid tumor such as melanoma, head and neck, liver or kidney cancer. CDR3s include the opening cysteine and the closing phenylalanine or tryptophan. A D gene is named only where the DNA matches it firmly. Some rows mark clone size as missing; the rest say once, few, many or name a class of expanded clone.

TRBJ2-3 | TRBV19 | few | TRBD1 | 14 | CASNQDRGTDTQYF | TGTGCCAGTAATCAAGACAGGGGAACAGATACGCAGTATTTT
TRBJ2-7 | TRBV19 | NA | TRBD2 | 15 | CASSMGGQGGYEQYF | TGTGCCAGTAGTATGGGAGGGCAGGGAGGCTACGAGCAGTACTTC
TRBJ2-7 | TRBV28 | NA | TRBD1 | 16 | CASSLVGTVWVYEQYF | TGTGCCAGCAGTTTAGTCGGGACAGTGTGGGTCTACGAGCAGTACTTC
TRBJ1-2 | TRBV4-2 | NA | NA | 11 | CASSQEVGYTF | TGTGCCAGCAGCCAAGAGGTTGGCTACACCTTC
TRBJ2-2 | TRBV6-5 | NA | NA | 14 | CASSFPGRPLELFF | TGTGCCAGCAGTTTTCCGGGACGGCCTTTGGAGCTGTTTTTT
TRBJ2-2 | TRBV28 | NA | NA | 15 | CASRGQGERAGELFF | TGTGCCAGCAGGGGGCAGGGAGAGAGGGCCGGGGAGCTGTTTTTT
TRBJ1-1 | TRBV6-6 | NA | NA | 16 | CASSYPQASVNTEAFF | TGTGCCAGCAGTTACCCGCAGGCAAGCGTGAACACTGAAGCTTTCTTT
TRBJ1-2 | TRBV18 | NA | NA | 13 | CASSPPGNYGYTF | TGTGCCAGCTCACCACCGGGGAACTATGGCTACACCTTC
TRBJ2-4 | TRBV19 | NA | NA | 16 | CASSIDWDNAKNIQYF | TGTGCCAGTAGTATAGATTGGGACAACGCCAAAAACATTCAGTACTTC
TRBJ2-1 | TRBV4-3 | NA | NA | 15 | CASSQKGTSYNEQFF | TGCGCCAGCAGCCAGAAAGGAACCTCCTACAATGAGCAGTTCTTC
TRBJ1-6 | TRBV5-6 | NA | NA | 13 | CASSSGLNSPLHF | TGTGCCAGCAGCTCGGGTCTTAATTCACCCCTCCACTTT
TRBJ1-2 | TRBV21-1 | NA | NA | 13 | CASSTGGIDGYTF | TGTGCCAGCAGCACAGGAGGGATCGATGGCTACACCTTC
TRBJ2-2 | TRBV4-1 | NA | NA | 15 | CASTIRTGNTGELFF | TGCGCCAGCACCATTAGAACAGGGAACACCGGGGAGCTGTTTTTT
TRBJ2-7 | TRBV27 | NA | NA | 13 | CASSSQGSYEQYF | TGTGCCAGCAGTTCTCAGGGGTCCTACGAGCAGTACTTC
TRBJ2-1 | TRBV19 | NA | NA | 17 | CASSIAGGQRLYNEQFF | TGTGCCAGTAGTATAGCGGGGGGACAGAGACTCTACAATGAGCAGTTCTTC
TRBJ1-4 | TRBV7-3 | NA | TRBD1 | 15 | CASSSTGASNEKLFF | TGTGCCAGCAGCTCGACAGGGGCGTCTAATGAAAAACTGTTTTTT